Listed below are T cell receptor beta chains from one sample, sequenced in a study of control samples from healthy donors and cancer patients. Some clones are missing from TCRdb's copy, which holds only in-frame ones; the method was immunoSEQ multiplex PCR. The repertoire holds 130,000 or so clones, with 87% as singletons. Input material: blood. These receptors originate from a man in his fifties or sixties in good health. Each CDR3 is given with its conserved first and last residue. Fields, in order: clone size, CDR3 length, D gene, J gene, V gene, CDR3 protein, CDR3 DNA. The D gene is left open where the match is weak. Size tells how often a clone was seen (once, few, many) or the class of an expanded clone, and some rows leave it out.

- | 14 | - | TRBJ2-3 | TRBV28 | CASSGSRYVDTQYF | TGTGCCAGCAGTGGGTCACGGTATGTAGATACGCAGTATTTT
few | 13 | TRBD1 | TRBJ1-2 | TRBV7-2 | CASSPSGQGGYTF | TGTGCCAGCAGCCCTTCGGGACAGGGGGGCTACACCTTC
- | 14 | - | TRBJ1-2 | TRBV28 | CASSFYTTPYGYTF | TGTGCCAGCAGTTTCTATACGACACCGTATGGCTACACCTTC
- | 15 | TRBD1 | TRBJ2-7 | TRBV5-1 | CASSLSGGSSYEQYF | TGCGCCAGCAGTTTATCAGGGGGTAGCTCCTACGAGCAGTACTTC
- | 16 | - | TRBJ2-3 | TRBV2 | CASSEDGQGRWDTQYF | TGTGCCAGCAGTGAAGATGGGCAGGGACGGTGGGATACGCAGTATTTT
- | 14 | - | TRBJ2-5 | TRBV9 | CASSFRGGQETQYF | TGTGCCAGCAGCTTTAGAGGGGGGCAGGAGACCCAGTACTTC
- | 13 | TRBD1 | TRBJ1-5 | TRBV10-2 | CASRQGFDQPQHF | TGCGCCAGCAGACAGGGGTTTGATCAGCCCCAGCATTTT
- | 17 | TRBD2 | TRBJ2-1 | TRBV27 | CASSLFGTSGTYNEQFF | TGTGCCAGCAGTTTATTCGGGACTAGCGGTACCTACAATGAGCAGTTCTTC
once | 14 | - | TRBJ1-1 | TRBV6-5 | CASSYVRFAHIPAF | TGTGCCAGCAGTTACGTCCGGTTTGCCCATATTCCCGCTTTT
once | 15 | - | TRBJ1-6 | TRBV28 | CASTLSGTRNSPPHF | TGTGCCAGCACCCTCTCAGGGACGCGTAATTCACCCCCCCACTTT
- | 16 | - | TRBJ1-2 | TRBV28 | CASSFSTGQNDYGYTF | TGTGCCAGCAGTTTCTCGACCGGCCAGAACGATTATGGCTACACCTTC
- | 13 | - | TRBJ1-2 | TRBV9 | CASSVDRWDGYTF | TGTGCCAGCAGCGTAGACAGGTGGGATGGCTACACCTTC
- | 16 | - | TRBJ2-2 | TRBV5-1 | CASSLVGGANTGELFF | TGCGCCAGCAGCTTGGTTGGCGGGGCGAACACCGGGGAGCTGTTTTTT
- | 14 | - | TRBJ1-5 | TRBV6-6 | CASSSVIGSQPQHF | TGTGCCAGCAGTTCTGTTATTGGTAGTCAGCCCCAGCATTTT
- | 16 | - | TRBJ2-2 | TRBV10-1 | CASSESIGVSTGELFF | TGCGCCAGCAGTGAGTCGATAGGGGTGAGCACCGGGGAGCTGTTTTTT
once | 17 | TRBD1 | TRBJ1-4 | TRBV5-6 | CASSVGYRGRQGEKLFF | TGTGCCAGCAGCGTTGGCTACAGGGGGCGGCAGGGTGAAAAACTGTTTTTT
once | 13 | - | TRBJ1-1 | TRBV6-2/TRBV6-3 | CASSATLGRKAFF | TGTGCCAGCAGCGCCACCTTGGGCAGAAAAGCTTTCTTT
- | 16 | - | TRBJ2-2 | TRBV4-1 | CASSQTTARETGELFF | TGCGCCAGCAGCCAAACTACAGCGAGGGAAACCGGGGAGCTGTTTTTT
once | 15 | - | TRBJ1-5 | TRBV5-1 | CASSKQGLSNQPQHF | TGCGCCAGCAGCAAGCAGGGGTTGAGCAATCAGCCCCAGCATTTT
- | 12 | - | TRBJ1-2 | TRBV19 | CASRRGQYGYTF | TGTGCCAGTAGGCGAGGACAATATGGCTACACCTTC
- | 14 | TRBD1 | TRBJ2-7 | TRBV6-5 | CASNNPDRFGEQYF | TGTGCCAGCAACAACCCGGACAGGTTCGGGGAGCAGTACTTC
- | 13 | - | TRBJ1-4 | TRBV5-1 | CASSLAVGEKLFF | TGCGCCAGCAGCTTGGCGGTAGGCGAAAAACTGTTTTTT
- | 15 | TRBD1 | TRBJ1-6 | TRBV28 | CASSPRDRYNSPLHF | TGTGCCAGCAGTCCGCGGGACAGATATAATTCACCCCTCCACTTT
- | 15 | - | TRBJ1-1 | TRBV9 | CASSFVGGQSAEAFF | TGTGCCAGCAGCTTCGTGGGGGGGCAGAGCGCTGAAGCTTTCTTT
- | 16 | TRBD1 | TRBJ1-1 | TRBV28 | CASSLSGTGGITEAFF | TGTGCCAGCAGTTTATCTGGGACAGGGGGTATCACTGAAGCTTTCTTT
- | 15 | - | TRBJ2-6 | TRBV6-6 | CASRRDLSGANVLTF | TGTGCCAGCAGGCGGGACCTCTCTGGGGCCAACGTCCTGACTTTC
- | 13 | - | TRBJ2-5 | TRBV19 | CASSIGAEETQYF | TGTGCCAGTAGTATCGGTGCAGAAGAGACCCAGTACTTC
- | 18 | - | TRBJ2-7 | TRBV3-1/TRBV3-2 | CASSQGPPWETGPYEQYF | TGTGCCAGCAGCCAAGGGCCCCCTTGGGAGACGGGGCCCTACGAGCAGTACTTC
- | 14 | - | TRBJ2-7 | TRBV5-6 | CASSQGIGAYEQYF | TGTGCCAGCAGCCAGGGGATTGGAGCCTACGAGCAGTACTTC
- | 15 | - | TRBJ2-4 | TRBV18 | CASSPPRPAKNIQYF | TGTGCCAGCTCACCACCAAGACCAGCCAAAAACATTCAGTACTTC
- | 16 | - | TRBJ2-3 | TRBV5-1 | CASSLAAATFTDTQYF | TGCGCCAGCAGCTTGGCCGCGGCGACCTTCACAGATACGCAGTATTTT
- | 14 | - | TRBJ1-5 | TRBV5-1 | CASSASGGNQPQHF | TGCGCCAGCAGCGCTTCCGGGGGGAATCAGCCCCAGCATTTT
- | 13 | - | TRBJ2-7 | TRBV2 | CASTVGTFYEQYF | TGTGCCAGCACTGTGGGGACATTCTACGAGCAGTACTTC
- | 13 | - | TRBJ1-3 | TRBV18 | CASSWERRDTIYF | TGTGCCAGCTCATGGGAAAGGAGAGACACCATATATTTT
- | 13 | - | TRBJ2-2 | TRBV6-5 | CASSFGHSGELFF | TGTGCCAGCAGTTTCGGACATTCCGGGGAGCTGTTTTTT
- | 15 | - | TRBJ2-2 | TRBV5-1 | CASSLLQSDTGELFF | TGCGCCAGCAGCTTGTTACAGTCCGACACCGGGGAGCTGTTTTTT
- | 17 | - | TRBJ2-3 | TRBV23-1 | CASSQSGSGQGSDTQYF | TGCGCCAGCAGTCAATCTGGTTCGGGGCAGGGTTCAGATACGCAGTATTTT
- | 14 | - | TRBJ1-2 | TRBV18 | CASSFTGINYGYTF | TGTGCCAGCTCATTCACCGGGATTAACTATGGCTACACCTTC
- | 12 | - | TRBJ1-4 | TRBV7-9 | CASSLQEGKLFF | TGTGCCAGCAGCTTACAGGAGGGAAAACTGTTTTTT